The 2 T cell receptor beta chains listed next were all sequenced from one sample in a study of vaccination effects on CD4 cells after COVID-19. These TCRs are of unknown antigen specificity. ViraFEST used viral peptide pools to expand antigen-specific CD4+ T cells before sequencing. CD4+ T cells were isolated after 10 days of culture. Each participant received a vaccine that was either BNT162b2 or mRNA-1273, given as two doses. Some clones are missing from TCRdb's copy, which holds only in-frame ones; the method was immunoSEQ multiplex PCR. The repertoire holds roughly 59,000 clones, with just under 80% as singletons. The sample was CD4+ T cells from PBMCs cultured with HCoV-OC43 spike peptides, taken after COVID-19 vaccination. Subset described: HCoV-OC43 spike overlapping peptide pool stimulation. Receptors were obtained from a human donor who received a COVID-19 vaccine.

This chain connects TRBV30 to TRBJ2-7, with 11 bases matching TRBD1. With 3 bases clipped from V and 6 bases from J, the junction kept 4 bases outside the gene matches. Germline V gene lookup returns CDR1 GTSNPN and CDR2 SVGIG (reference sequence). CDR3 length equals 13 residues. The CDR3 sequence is CAWSEGTGGEQYV. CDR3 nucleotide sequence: TGTGCCTGGAGCGAGGGGACAGGGGGCGAGCAGTACGTC.

The CDR3 DNA sequence: TGTGCCAGCAGCCCCACTAGCGGGGGGGTCACAGATACGCAGTATTTT. As protein: CASSPTSGGVTDTQYF. The chain couples TRBV4-2 to TRBJ2-3, with 13 bases that match TRBD2. This CDR3 is built from 16 residues. The germline V gene has CDR1 LGHNA and CDR2 YNFKEQ. The junction had 3 bases not matched to a gene; V was cut back by 4 bases and J by 2 bases.